This entry lists 4 T cell receptor beta chains sequenced from one sample in a study of cytomegalovirus exposure and HLA in healthy donors. PCR employed 60 Vbeta and 13 Jbeta primers. Data came from immunoSEQ multiplex PCR; TCRdb stores just in-frame clones and leaves some out. The sample has 150,000 or so clones, about three quarters seen once. Sequencing was done on a sample of PBMCs. The receptors derive from a man aged 40-55 years in good health and CMV-seropositive.

The V gene is TRBV12-5, the J gene TRBJ2-7; 10 bases map to TRBD2. The J segment lost 5 bases and the V segment lost 0 bases, leaving 7 bases of the junction unmatched. Germline values: CDR1 LGHNT, CDR2 FRNRAP. This CDR3 comprises 16 residues. CDR3 nucleotides: TGTGCTAGTGGTTTGGTCGGACTAGCGGAAACTAACGAGCAGTACTTC. Translating gives CASGLVGLAETNEQYF. The full variable domain, its missing parts supplied by reference TRBV12-5 and TRBJ2-7, is DARVTQTPRHKVTEMGQEVTMRCQPILGHNTVFWYRQTMMQGLELLAYFRNRAPLDDSGMPKDRFSAEMPDATLATLKIQPSEPRDSAVYFCASGLVGLAETNEQYFGPGTRLTVT.

The chain links TRBV27 to TRBJ1-3, with 8 positions matching TRBD1. Germline values: CDR1 MNHEY, CDR2 SMNVEV (reference sequence). The J segment lost 4 bases and the V segment lost 4 bases, leaving 9 bases of the junction unmatched. The CDR3 is made up of 16 amino acids. This chain's CDR3 is CASSYPGQGTGNTIYF. DNA of the CDR3: TGTGCCAGCAGTTACCCTGGACAGGGAACCGGAAACACCATATATTTT.

The J gene is TRBJ2-2, the V gene TRBV18, with a tentative D call TRBD2 (6 bases). Germline V gives CDR1 KGHSH, CDR2 LQKENI. The CDR3 is 16 amino acids. Trimming stripped 5 bases from V and 2 bases from J, with 15 bases between. The CDR3 coding sequence is TGTGCCAGCTCATCCGAGCGGGCAGGAAACACCGGGGAGCTGTTTTTT. It encodes CASSSERAGNTGELFF.

The chain employs TRBV28 and TRBJ1-5; D is possibly TRBD1 (6 bases). V was trimmed by 8 bases and J by 7 bases, leaving 12 bases between them. CDR1 and CDR2 from the germline V gene are MDHEN and SYDVKM. The CDR3 covers 12 residues. The CDR3 spells CASLAGAQPQHF. CDR3 sequence (DNA): TGTGCCAGCTTGGCAGGGGCCCAGCCCCAGCATTTT.